This is a list of T cell receptor beta chains from one sample in a study of cytomegalovirus exposure and HLA in healthy donors. The data were produced by immunoSEQ multiplex PCR, yet TCRdb's version contains in-frame clones alone and is incomplete. The table includes 120,000 to 150,000 clones, about three quarters detected once. Sequencing used PBMCs. The receptors come from a male donor in good health and CMV-seropositive. CDR3s include the opening cysteine and the closing phenylalanine or tryptophan. The order of the fields is J gene, D gene, V gene, CDR3 protein. A D gene is named only where the DNA matches it firmly.

TRBJ2-3,.,TRBV12-2,CASRLGHTFTDTQYF
TRBJ1-1,TRBD1,TRBV27,CASNDRGMRDTEAFF
TRBJ2-7,.,TRBV2,CARSGLHSDEQYF
TRBJ1-2,.,TRBV6-6,CASSYGGSYGYTF
TRBJ2-1,TRBD2,TRBV9,CASSGASLAGGHNEQFF
TRBJ2-7,TRBD1,TRBV10-3,CAIRDRDSGPYEQYF
TRBJ2-7,.,TRBV5-8,CASSLVAIYEQYF
TRBJ1-1,.,TRBV10-1,CASSEFSLGTGDTEAFF
TRBJ1-1,TRBD1,TRBV27,CASSSGGTEAFF
TRBJ1-4,.,TRBV9,CASSRQAAGNEKLFF
TRBJ1-2,TRBD1,TRBV4-1,CASSHLPGQGENYGYTF
TRBJ2-2,TRBD1,TRBV27,CASSYRGRSPGELFF
TRBJ2-5,.,TRBV25-1,CASTEGGWETQYF
TRBJ2-1,.,TRBV5-1,CASSSTPLDRYNEQFF
TRBJ2-1,TRBD2,TRBV28,CASTLAGNNEQFF
TRBJ2-7,.,TRBV29-1,CSVTDYEQYF
TRBJ2-5,.,TRBV19,CASSISRRVQETQYF
TRBJ2-7,TRBD1,TRBV11-2,CASSPKTGSSSYEQYF
TRBJ2-5,TRBD2,TRBV5-6,CASSPERGETQYF
TRBJ1-1,.,TRBV5-5,CASSLSQLNTEAFF
TRBJ1-6,.,TRBV2,CASSEGSLSSYNSPLHF
TRBJ1-4,.,TRBV10-3,CAISATGNGYEKLFF
TRBJ2-5,TRBD1,TRBV6-6,CASRGQGAIETQYF
TRBJ1-4,.,TRBV29-1,CSVVISGNEKLFF
TRBJ2-1,.,TRBV28,CASSPPRDEQFF
.,.,TRBV25-1,CASALQGYEQYF
TRBJ2-2,TRBD2,TRBV15,CATSRYSGGKLNTGELFF
TRBJ2-5,.,TRBV5-1,CASSLGAEETQYF
TRBJ2-3,TRBD2,TRBV10-3,CAISGPTSEGDTQYF
TRBJ1-6,.,TRBV11-2,CASSWGLGNSPLHF
TRBJ2-3,.,TRBV7-2,CASSLLSYTDTQYF
TRBJ2-1,.,TRBV29-1,CSVGQYNEQFF
TRBJ2-7,TRBD2,TRBV7-9,CASSLSSDSGGAYEQYF
TRBJ1-6,.,TRBV27,CASSLRQEAYNSPLHF
TRBJ1-5,.,TRBV18,CASSYLGPGGLSNQPQHF
TRBJ2-1,.,TRBV27,CASSFIGAYNEQFF
TRBJ2-7,TRBD1,TRBV6-1,CASSADRAHPYEQYF
TRBJ2-5,.,TRBV6-1,CASSERYQETQYF
TRBJ2-7,TRBD2,TRBV5-6,CASSLFVAGYTYEQYF
TRBJ1-1,TRBD1,TRBV27,CASRYRGRGTEAFF
TRBJ2-1,TRBD1,TRBV7-9,CASSPPGTGVSEEQFF
TRBJ1-2,TRBD1,TRBV25-1,CASSEDRGLANYGYTF
TRBJ2-7,TRBD1,TRBV5-1,CASSTDRAYEQYF
TRBJ2-7,.,TRBV7-2,CASSLASGSYEQYF
TRBJ2-2,TRBD2,TRBV27,CASSRQRGGPGELFF
.,TRBD2,TRBV19,CASSGVAGTSYEQYF
TRBJ1-1,TRBD1,TRBV6-1,CASTRTGLNTEAFF
TRBJ2-7,.,TRBV19,CATQARGTYEQYF
TRBJ2-7,.,TRBV5-4,CASSLGVSGLANEQYF